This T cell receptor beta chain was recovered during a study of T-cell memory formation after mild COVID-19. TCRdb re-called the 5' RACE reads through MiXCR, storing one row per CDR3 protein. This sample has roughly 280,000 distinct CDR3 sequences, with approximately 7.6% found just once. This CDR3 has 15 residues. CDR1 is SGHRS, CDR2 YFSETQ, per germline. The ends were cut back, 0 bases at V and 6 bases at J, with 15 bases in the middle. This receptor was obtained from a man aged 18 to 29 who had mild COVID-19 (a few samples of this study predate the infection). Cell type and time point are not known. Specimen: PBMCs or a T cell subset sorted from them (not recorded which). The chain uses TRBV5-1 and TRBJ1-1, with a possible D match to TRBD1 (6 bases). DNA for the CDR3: TGCGCCAGCAGCTTGGTGGCGGGGGCTAAGGCTGAAGCTTTCTTT. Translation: CASSLVAGAKAEAFF.